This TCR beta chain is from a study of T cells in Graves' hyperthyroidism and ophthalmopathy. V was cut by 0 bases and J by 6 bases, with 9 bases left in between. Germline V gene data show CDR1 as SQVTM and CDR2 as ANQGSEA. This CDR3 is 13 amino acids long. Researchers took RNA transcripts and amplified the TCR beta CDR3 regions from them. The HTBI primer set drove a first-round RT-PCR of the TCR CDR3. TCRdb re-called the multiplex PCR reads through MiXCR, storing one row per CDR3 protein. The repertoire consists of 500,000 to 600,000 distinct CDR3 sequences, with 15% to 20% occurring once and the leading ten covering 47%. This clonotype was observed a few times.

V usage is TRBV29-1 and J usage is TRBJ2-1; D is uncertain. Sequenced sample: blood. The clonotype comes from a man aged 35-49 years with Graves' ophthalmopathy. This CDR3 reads CSVEDGALNEQFF. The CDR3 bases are TGCAGCGTTGAAGATGGAGCGCTCAATGAGCAGTTCTTC.